The 32 T cell receptor beta chains presented below share a single source sample, sequenced in a study of blood T cell repertoires in COVID-19. TCRdb's table, derived via immunoSEQ multiplex PCR, lists solely in-frame clones and lacks some. The table lists 45,000 to 55,000 clones, roughly 86% of them singletons, with 12% in the top ten. The sample comprised peripheral blood. These receptors were obtained from a man in his sixties or seventies with active COVID-19.

This chain connects TRBV3-1 (or the pseudogene TRBV3-2) to TRBJ1-2; TRBD1 might be the D (5 bases). Trimming left V 3 bases short and J 6 bases short, with 11 bases between. The CDR3 has 13 residues. CDR1 LGHDT and CDR2 YNNKEL come from the germline V gene (reference sequence). The CDR3 region has the DNA TGTGCCAGCAGCCAGAATGTAGGGGATGGCTACACCTTC. Encoded protein: CASSQNVGDGYTF.

The chain is built from TRBV28 and TRBJ2-3, with 8 bases lining up with TRBD1. Trimming at V came to 4 bases and at J to 4 bases, leaving 1 base not matched to a gene. Germline V gene sequence: CDR1 MDHEN, CDR2 SYDVKM. This CDR3 contains 13 residues. CDR3 amino acids: CASSSDRADTQYF. The CDR3 DNA reads TGTGCCAGCAGTTCGGACAGGGCAGATACGCAGTATTTT.

This clone has a handful of counts. The chain is built from TRBV7-2 and TRBJ2-3; tentatively, D is TRBD2 (6 bases). This CDR3 comprises 14 residues. Trimming shortened V by 8 bases and J by 9 bases, and 21 bases separated the two germline ends. CDR1 and CDR2 (germline): SGHTA, FQGNSA. DNA for the CDR3: TGTGCCAGCCGCTCTCCGGACTATTCAAGCACGCAGTATTTT. Translation: CASRSPDYSSTQYF.

This clone was detected once. V is TRBV7-9 and J is TRBJ2-5, with D perhaps matching TRBD1 (5 bases). The V gene lost 0 bases and the J gene lost 7 bases, with 15 bases spanning the gap. Germline values: CDR1 SEHNR, CDR2 FQNEAQ (reference sequence). The CDR3 contains 15 residues. The CDR3 DNA reads TGTGCCAGCAGCTTAGCGGGTGGGGCTACGAGGACCCAGTACTTC. Its protein product is CASSLAGGATRTQYF.

The chain is built from TRBV9 and TRBJ1-2; 7 bases are a match to TRBD1. This CDR3 is 14 amino acids long. Trimming removed 0 bases from V and 3 bases from J; junction bases left unmatched: 2. Germline V gene sequence: CDR1 SGDLS, CDR2 YYNGEE. In DNA form, the CDR3 reads TGTGCCAGCAGCGTAGGGGGGACAGACTATGGCTACACCTTC. Translated, it gives CASSVGGTDYGYTF. The variable domain in full, completed from reference TRBV9 and TRBJ1-2, reads DSGVTQTPKHLITATGQRVTLRCSPRSGDLSVYWYQQSLDQGLQFLIQYYNGEERAKGNILERFSAQQFPDLHSELNLSSLELGDSALYFCASSVGGTDYGYTFGSGTRLTVV.

The chain joins TRBV7-2 to TRBJ1-6, with D perhaps TRBD1 (6 bases). The CDR3 has 13 residues. The germline V gene encodes CDR1 SGHTA and CDR2 FQGNSA. V lost 5 bases, J lost 14 bases, and 16 bases lay in between. This CDR3 is CASSPRQVQTLHF. The CDR3 DNA reads TGTGCCAGCAGCCCCAGACAGGTCCAAACCCTCCACTTT.

The chain links TRBV9 to TRBJ2-3; 11 bases fit TRBD2. Germline V gene sequence: CDR1 SGDLS, CDR2 YYNGEE. CDR3 length: 15 amino acids. J gave up 4 bases and V 0 bases, and 1 base lay outside the gene matches. CDR3 sequence reads: CASSVVAGGADTQYF. The CDR3 DNA follows: TGTGCCAGCAGCGTAGTAGCGGGGGGGGCAGATACGCAGTATTTT.

The rearrangement uses TRBV11-3 and TRBJ2-7; 8 positions match TRBD1. CDR3 size: 14 residues. The germline V gene encodes CDR1 SGHNT and CDR2 YENEEA. Trimming took 4 bases from V and 3 from J; bases not matched to a gene: 5. CDR3 sequence (DNA): TGTGCCAGCAGCTCGGGACAGGCTCGCTACGAGCAGTACTTC. It is translated as CASSSGQARYEQYF.

The J gene is TRBJ2-1, the V gene TRBV5-6, with D uncertain. Trimming removed 0 bases from V and 6 bases from J, with 7 bases in between. The CDR3 sequence is 13 residues long. Germline lookup yields CDR1 SGHDT and CDR2 YYEEEE. CDR3 region: CASSLGPGNEQFF. The CDR3 DNA sequence: TGTGCCAGCAGCTTGGGGCCAGGCAATGAGCAGTTCTTC.

The chain recombines TRBV19 with TRBJ2-2; D unclear. Per the germline V gene, CDR1 is LNHDA and CDR2 is SQIVND (reference sequence). This CDR3 contains 15 residues. V lost 2 bases and J 6 bases, leaving 13 bases between the germline ends. CDR3 loop: CASSIPSLGSGELFF. The CDR3 DNA reads as TGTGCCAGTAGTATACCCTCCCTCGGGTCCGGGGAGCTGTTTTTT.

This clone has a handful of counts. This chain links TRBV7-9 with TRBJ1-5, with D possibly being TRBD1 (6 bases). The CDR3 covers 15 residues. Trimming shortened V by 4 bases and J by 2 bases, and 12 bases separated the two germline ends. Per the germline V gene, CDR1 is SEHNR and CDR2 is FQNEAQ (reference sequence). This CDR3 is CASSSGHVGNQPQHF. CDR3 DNA sequence: TGTGCCAGCAGCTCGGGACATGTCGGCAATCAGCCCCAGCATTTT. The variable domain in full, with the rest retrieved from reference TRBV7-9 and TRBJ1-5, is DTGVSQNPRHKITKRGQNVTFRCDPISEHNRLYWYRQTLGQGPEFLTYFQNEAQLEKSRLLSDRFSAERPKGSFSTLEIQRTEQGDSAMYLCASSSGHVGNQPQHFGDGTRLSIL.

The rearrangement uses TRBV20-1 and TRBJ2-3, with 7 nucleotides matching TRBD2. The V segment lost 5 bases and the J segment 8 bases; nucleotides outside the gene matches: 4. This CDR3 spans 11 amino acids. Germline loops: CDR1 DFQATT, CDR2 SNEGSKA (reference sequence). CDR3 sequence: CSAGPGGTQYF. CDR3 sequence (DNA): TGCAGTGCTGGACCGGGGGGTACGCAGTATTTT.

This clone was detected a few times. The chain has TRBV27 and TRBJ2-7, with TRBD2 as a possible D gene (6 bases). The V and J ends lost 6 bases and 3 bases respectively, with 12 bases between them. The CDR3 length is 13 residues. The germline gives CDR1 MNHEY, CDR2 SMNVEV (reference sequence). CDR3: CASRHSGHYEQYF. In DNA, the CDR3 is TGTGCCAGCAGACATAGCGGACACTACGAGCAGTACTTC.

The J gene is TRBJ1-1, the V gene TRBV7-9; possibly TRBD1 for D (6 bases). The V and J ends lost 2 bases and 3 bases respectively, with 10 bases between them. Looked up from germline, CDR1 is SEHNR and CDR2 is FQNEAQ (reference sequence). There are 14 residues in the CDR3. The CDR3 spells CASSLWEGDTEAFF. The CDR3 bases are TGTGCCAGCAGCTTATGGGAGGGGGACACTGAAGCTTTCTTT.

This clone was found a few times. The rearrangement joins TRBV18 to TRBJ2-7; D may be TRBD1 (6 bases). This CDR3 is 14 amino acids long. Germline V CDR1 and CDR2: KGHSH, LQKENI. V was clipped by 4 bases and J by 7 bases, with 17 bases between them. The CDR3 reads CASSLTYRVGEQYF. The CDR3 DNA reads TGTGCCAGCTCACTTACGTACAGGGTTGGAGAGCAGTACTTC.

The chain is built from TRBV7-2 and TRBJ1-5, with 7 bases aligning to TRBD1. With 5 bases clipped from V and 5 bases from J, the junction kept 3 bases outside the gene matches. This CDR3 has 13 amino acids. Germline CDR1 reads SGHTA; CDR2 reads FQGNSA. DNA for the CDR3: TGTGCCAGCAGCAGGGGGCTGGATCAGCCCCAGCATTTT. Its protein product is CASSRGLDQPQHF.

J is TRBJ1-1 and V is TRBV19; D possibly corresponds to TRBD1 (5 bases). CDR1 is LNHDA and CDR2 is SQIVND in the germline V gene (reference sequence). V dropped 2 bases and J dropped 5 bases, with 12 bases sitting between them. This CDR3 is 14 amino acids long. CDR3 loop: CASSIQGIGTEAFF. As DNA, the CDR3 is TGTGCCAGTAGTATACAGGGTATAGGAACTGAAGCTTTCTTT.

The rearrangement uses TRBV11-3 and TRBJ1-1, with a tentative D call TRBD1 (6 bases). Germline V gene sequence: CDR1 SGHNT, CDR2 YENEEA. V shed 6 bases and J shed 0 bases, with 11 bases lying between them. This CDR3 contains 14 residues. The CDR3 nucleotides read TGTGCCAGCAGGGGAACAGGGATGAACACTGAAGCTTTCTTT. Its protein product is CASRGTGMNTEAFF.

This clone was seen just once. V and J are TRBV5-1 and TRBJ1-2, with D unresolved. Germline values: CDR1 SGHRS, CDR2 YFSETQ. This CDR3 contains 15 residues. Trimming shortened V by 0 bases and J by 5 bases, and 14 bases separated the two germline ends. The CDR3 spells CASSLDFGGSYGYTF. Here the CDR3 DNA reads TGCGCCAGCAGCTTGGACTTCGGAGGGTCATATGGCTACACCTTC.

The chain links TRBV10-3 to TRBJ2-3, with TRBD1 identical over 9 bases. The length of the CDR3 is 15 residues. Losses at the gene ends were 11 bases for V and 2 bases for J; bases not matched to a gene: 11. Per the germline V gene, CDR1 is ENHRY and CDR2 is SYGVKD. The CDR3 reads CAVRDRVELTDTQYF. For the CDR3, the DNA is TGTGCCGTAAGGGACAGGGTTGAACTCACAGATACGCAGTATTTT.

V is TRBV30 and J is TRBJ2-7, with TRBD1 matching over 8 bases. The length of the CDR3 is 14 residues. J was trimmed by 4 bases and V by 2 bases; bases with no gene match: 7. Germline V gene sequence: CDR1 GTSNPN, CDR2 SVGIG (reference sequence). CDR3 residues: CAWSTGQGGYEQYF. The CDR3 coding sequence is TGTGCCTGGAGTACCGGACAGGGCGGGTACGAGCAGTACTTC. Filled out from reference TRBV30 and TRBJ2-7, the complete variable domain reads SQTIHQWPATLVQPVGSPLSLECTVEGTSNPNLYWYRQAAGRGLQLLFYSVGIGQISSEVPQNLSASRPQDRQFILSSKKLLLSDSGFYLCAWSTGQGGYEQYFGPGTRLTVT.

This sequence joins TRBV7-3 and TRBJ2-7, with D tentatively TRBD2 (7 bases). The V end was cut by 5 bases, the J end by 2 bases, with 19 bases between. Looked up from germline, CDR1 is SGHTA and CDR2 is FQGTGA. This CDR3 is 16 amino acids long. CDR3 bases: TGTGCCAGCAGCCCTATGGGGGGGCCTAGGGCCTACGAGCAGTACTTC. Protein sequence: CASSPMGGPRAYEQYF.

The chain employs TRBV27 and TRBJ1-2; TRBD1 might be the D (6 bases). The CDR3 is 13 residues long. The germline V and J ends were trimmed by 0 bases and 13 bases, with 15 bases remaining between them. The germline CDR1 and CDR2 sequences are MNHEY and SMNVEV (reference sequence). CDR3 amino acids: CASSLSQGPTLTF. The DNA for the CDR3 is TGTGCCAGCAGTTTATCCCAGGGGCCTACCCTCACCTTC.

The chain carries TRBV6-6 and TRBJ1-5; D is undetermined. V lost 6 bases to trimming and J lost 4 bases, with 13 bases between them. The CDR3 totals 14 residues. Germline V gene data show CDR1 as MNHNY and CDR2 as SVGAGI (reference sequence). Written as DNA, the CDR3 is TGTGCCAGCAGCCGGAGCGGAATTAATCAGCCCCAGCATTTT. Residues: CASSRSGINQPQHF.

This chain links TRBV9 with TRBJ1-5; the match to TRBD1 covers 7 bases. V gave up 1 base and J gave up 4 bases; unmatched junction bases: 2. CDR3 length: 14 amino acids. Germline CDR1 reads SGDLS; CDR2 reads YYNGEE. The CDR3 bases are TGTGCCAGCAGCGTAACAGGGGCGAATCAGCCCCAGCATTTT. Translated, it gives CASSVTGANQPQHF.

This chain uses TRBV4-2 with TRBJ2-1; TRBD2 agrees at 8 bases. The germline gives CDR1 LGHNA, CDR2 YNFKEQ. This CDR3 comprises 14 residues. V was pared by 5 bases and J by 7 bases, with 7 bases of the junction left unmatched. Written as DNA, the CDR3 is TGTGCCAGCAGCAAAACGACTAGCGAGAATGAGCAGTTCTTC. This encodes CASSKTTSENEQFF.

The rearrangement joins TRBV11-3 to TRBJ1-1; 7 bases map to TRBD1. CDR3 length: 12 amino acids. J lost 12 bases, V lost 5 bases, and 9 bases had no gene match. CDR1 is SGHNT and CDR2 is YENEEA in the germline V gene. DNA of the CDR3: TGTGCCAGCAGCGACCTCAGGGGGAGGACTTTCTTT. The encoded protein is CASSDLRGRTFF.

The chain uses TRBV18 and TRBJ1-2; 12 bases are shared with TRBD1. Trimming took 5 bases from V and 2 from J; bases not matched to a gene: 6. There are 16 residues in the CDR3. Looked up from germline, CDR1 is KGHSH and CDR2 is LQKENI. CDR3 DNA sequence: TGTGCCAGCTCAGCCGGGACAGGGGGCCTAAACTATGGCTACACCTTC. Encoded protein: CASSAGTGGLNYGYTF.

A few counts support this clone. The V gene is TRBV6-1, the J gene TRBJ2-7; maybe TRBD1 (8 bases). Trimming left V 3 bases short and J 4 bases short, with 19 bases between. Looked up from germline, CDR1 is MNHNS and CDR2 is SASEGT. The CDR3 covers 16 residues. CDR3 nucleotides: TGTGCCAGCAGTGAGAACACAGGGGGAGGGTCATACGAGCAGTACTTC. Translation gives CASSENTGGGSYEQYF.

The chain recombines TRBV6-1 with TRBJ1-2; D remains ambiguous. The CDR3 has 14 amino acids. The V gene lost 2 bases and the J gene lost 7 bases, with 14 bases spanning the gap. Germline CDR1 is MNHNS and CDR2 is SASEGT. Here the CDR3 reads CASSELRTVGGYTF. CDR3 nucleotides: TGTGCCAGCAGTGAACTCCGGACTGTGGGTGGCTACACCTTC.

The chain uses TRBV9 and TRBJ2-1; 8 bases align to TRBD2. Germline values: CDR1 SGDLS, CDR2 YYNGEE. The CDR3 is 16 residues long. The V gene end was trimmed by 0 bases and the J gene end by 8 bases; junction bases not matched to a gene: 10. This CDR3 is CASSVGERGPVDEQFF. In DNA, the CDR3 is TGTGCCAGCAGCGTAGGGGAGCGGGGGCCGGTGGATGAGCAGTTCTTC.

The chain recombines TRBV18 with TRBJ1-1; 8 bases agree with TRBD1. V lost 6 bases to trimming and J lost 7 bases; unmatched junction nucleotides: 10. The germline V gene has CDR1 KGHSH and CDR2 LQKENI. This CDR3 contains 14 residues. The CDR3 here is CASSPTGARGEAFF. In DNA, the CDR3 is TGTGCCAGCTCCCCGACAGGGGCTAGGGGTGAAGCTTTCTTT. The full variable domain, completed using reference TRBV18 and TRBJ1-1, is NAGVMQNPRHLVRRRGQEARLRCSPMKGHSHVYWYRQLPEEGLKFMVYLQKENIIDESGMPKERFSAEFPKEGPSILRIQQVVRGDSAAYFCASSPTGARGEAFFGQGTRLTVV.